Shown below are 29 T cell receptor beta chains from a single sample sequenced in a study of radiation and T cells in renal cell carcinoma. Time point reported: blood 4 weeks post-SBRT, at nephrectomy. The treatment is: 15 Gy SBRT to primary tumor, nephrectomy 4 weeks later. Clones were sequenced by immunoSEQ multiplex PCR, and TCRdb holds only the in-frame ones, with some missing. The sample contains 120,000 to 150,000 clones, 75% to 90% of which appear only once. The sequenced sample was blood, obtained from a patient whose treatment included radiotherapy and nephrectomy. These receptors came from a woman between 50 and 59 years old with renal cell carcinoma.

This clone was observed once. This sequence joins TRBV19 and TRBJ1-1; D gene uncertain. Germline values: CDR1 LNHDA, CDR2 SQIVND (reference sequence). V lost 3 bases to trimming and J lost 4 bases, with 12 bases between them. CDR3 length: 14 residues. CDR3 coding DNA: TGTGCCAGTAGTATGTCGTCGGTAGGCACTGAAGCTTTCTTT. Its translation: CASSMSSVGTEAFF.

This clone was detected only once. The gene calls are TRBV19 and TRBJ2-7; 7 positions agree with TRBD1. The J segment lost 1 base and the V segment lost 6 bases, leaving 18 bases of the junction unmatched. Germline loops: CDR1 LNHDA, CDR2 SQIVND (reference sequence). CDR3 length: 18 residues. Here the CDR3 reads CASRAATQGGSTSYEQYF. The CDR3 DNA reads TGTGCCAGTAGAGCCGCCACCCAAGGGGGCTCTACATCCTACGAGCAGTACTTC.

V usage is TRBV9 and J usage is TRBJ2-4; 15 bases agree with TRBD2. This CDR3 contains 17 residues. Trimming removed 2 bases from V and 8 bases from J; junction bases left unmatched: 8. The germline V gene encodes CDR1 SGDLS and CDR2 YYNGEE. In DNA, the CDR3 is TGTGCCAGCAGCGTCGGGACTAGCGGGGGGTCCATGGACATTCAGTACTTC. It specifies CASSVGTSGGSMDIQYF.

The chain couples TRBV5-1 to TRBJ2-3, with D possibly TRBD2 on 5 matching bases. CDR1 is SGHRS and CDR2 is YFSETQ in the germline V gene. CDR3 length: 14 residues. V was clipped by 2 bases and J by 6 bases, with 13 bases between them. The CDR3 sequence: CASSLNGGIDTQYF. Here the CDR3 DNA reads TGCGCCAGCAGCTTAAATGGAGGTATCGATACGCAGTATTTT.

This clone came up a few times. The V and J genes are TRBV2 and TRBJ2-6; D gene uncertain. The CDR3 has 16 residues. Germline assignment: CDR1 SNHLY and CDR2 FYNNEI. Between the trimmed V and J ends, which lost 5 bases and 1 base, there was a span of 12 bases. The CDR3: CASSYLFESGANVLTF. The CDR3 nucleotides read TGTGCCAGCAGTTACCTCTTTGAGTCTGGGGCCAACGTCCTGACTTTC. Full variable domain (rest looked up from reference TRBV2 and TRBJ2-6): EPEVTQTPSHQVTQMGQEVILRCVPISNHLYFYWYRQILGQKVEFLVSFYNNEISEKSEIFDDQFSVERPDGSNFTLKIRSTKLEDSAMYFCASSYLFESGANVLTFGAGSRLTVL.

This chain connects TRBV21-1 to TRBJ2-7; no DNA check was done on the table's D call, TRBD2. TRBV21-1 is a documented pseudogene. The CDR3 sequence is 17 residues long. The DNA for the CDR3 is TGTGCCAGCAGCAAAGAGTTAAGGACTAGCGGTGGGTTGGGGCAGTACTTC. Translated, it gives CASSKELRTSGGLGQYF.

The rearrangement joins TRBV10-3 to TRBJ2-3; 9 bases align to TRBD2. The V gene's germline CDR1 is ENHRY and CDR2 SYGVKD. The CDR3 is made up of 16 amino acids. The V segment lost 10 bases and the J segment 0 bases; nucleotides outside the gene matches: 11. CDR3 in DNA: TGTGCCACTAGCGAGCGGGAGGCTACTAGCACAGATACGCAGTATTTT. This encodes CATSEREATSTDTQYF.

This clone appeared once. The chain couples TRBV28 to TRBJ2-7, with a tentative D call TRBD2 (5 bases). With 7 bases removed from V and 6 bases from J, the gap between germline ends came to 10 bases. Germline CDR1 MDHEN, CDR2 SYDVKM. CDR3 length: 11 residues. The CDR3 sequence: CASIAGGEQYF. The CDR3 DNA sequence: TGTGCCAGCATCGCTGGAGGCGAGCAGTACTTC.

This chain's CDR3 is CASKVGDNQPQHF. The CDR3 DNA is TGTGCCAGCAAGGTAGGGGACAATCAGCCCCAGCATTTT. The chain carries TRBV28 and TRBJ1-5, with D perhaps matching TRBD1 (5 bases). Germline assignment: CDR1 MDHEN and CDR2 SYDVKM. The V gene lost 7 bases and the J gene lost 3 bases, with 10 bases spanning the gap. The CDR3 runs to 13 residues. Full variable domain (rest looked up from reference TRBV28 and TRBJ1-5): DVKVTQSSRYLVKRTGEKVFLECVQDMDHENMFWYRQDPGLGLRLIYFSYDVKMKEKGDIPEGYSVSREKKERFSLILESASTNQTSMYLCASKVGDNQPQHFGDGTRLSIL.

The V gene is TRBV5-1, the J gene TRBJ2-7; 7 positions match TRBD1. Unmatched junction bases numbered 4, after V lost 3 bases and J lost 1 base. Per the germline V gene, CDR1 is SGHRS and CDR2 is YFSETQ. The CDR3 length is 14 residues. CDR3 region: CASSSGQVSYEQYF. CDR3 bases: TGCGCCAGCAGCTCTGGACAGGTTTCCTACGAGCAGTACTTC.

The rearrangement links TRBV5-1 to TRBJ1-2; 10 bases match TRBD1. CDR3 length equals 16 residues. The ends lost 4 bases at V and 6 bases at J; junction bases unmatched: 12. Germline V gene data show CDR1 as SGHRS and CDR2 as YFSETQ. For the CDR3, the DNA is TGCGCCAGCAGCCAAGGGACAGGGGACAACCAACATGGCTACACCTTC. It translates to CASSQGTGDNQHGYTF.

The chain joins TRBV15 to TRBJ2-7, with TRBD1 identical over 7 bases. V shed 0 bases and J 5 bases; nucleotides not matched to a gene: 10. CDR1 and CDR2 (germline): LNHNV, YYDKDF (reference sequence). This CDR3 spans 16 amino acids. The CDR3 region has the DNA TGTGCCACCAGCAGAGATTTGAGACAGGGCCTAAACGAGCAGTACTTC. As protein: CATSRDLRQGLNEQYF.

The chain recombines TRBV28 with TRBJ1-5; 8 bases match TRBD1. CDR1 MDHEN and CDR2 SYDVKM come from the germline V gene. This CDR3 contains 17 residues. V lost 3 bases and J lost 4; bases outside the gene matches: 11. The CDR3 sequence: CASSFTGQGSNNQPQHF. The CDR3 bases are TGTGCCAGCAGTTTCACCGGACAGGGCAGTAATAATCAGCCCCAGCATTTT.

The chain employs TRBV2 and TRBJ2-1; 10 nucleotides agree with TRBD1. From germline, CDR1 is SNHLY and CDR2 FYNNEI. The CDR3 has 14 residues. Germline trimming cut 7 bases from V and 9 bases from J; bases unmatched to any gene: 9. CDR3 region: CASTGQGLGSEQFF. CDR3 DNA: TGTGCCAGCACGGGACAGGGGCTCGGAAGTGAGCAGTTCTTC.

This chain links TRBV11-2 with TRBJ2-7; possibly TRBD1 for D (6 bases). The V gene lost 4 bases and the J gene lost 4 bases, with 17 bases spanning the gap. Germline V gene lookup returns CDR1 SGHAT and CDR2 FQNNGV. This CDR3 spans 15 amino acids. The DNA of the CDR3 is TGTGCCAGCAGCTCCATCTCCGGGACATATTACGAGCAGTACTTC. Protein: CASSSISGTYYEQYF.

The chain combines TRBV27 with TRBJ1-3; TRBD1 matches 12 bases. Germline V gene lookup returns CDR1 MNHEY and CDR2 SMNVEV (reference sequence). CDR3 length: 17 residues. Trimming took 0 bases from V and 4 from J; bases not matched to a gene: 4. The DNA for the CDR3 is TGTGCCAGCAGTTTATCGGGGACAGGGGGCGCCGGAAACACCATATATTTT. This codes for CASSLSGTGGAGNTIYF.

V is TRBV5-4 and J is TRBJ2-2; D unclear. CDR1 is SGHNT and CDR2 is YYREEE in the germline V gene (reference sequence). The CDR3 length is 15 residues. The V gene lost 5 bases and the J gene lost 3 bases, with 14 bases spanning the gap. CDR3 sequence: CASRSDDWDTGELFF. In DNA, the CDR3 is TGTGCCAGCAGGTCGGATGATTGGGACACCGGGGAGCTGTTTTTT.

The CDR3 spells CASSEASGRGGGQDEQYF. In DNA form, the CDR3 reads TGTGCCAGCAGTGAAGCCAGCGGGCGCGGAGGGGGACAGGACGAGCAGTACTTC. The V and J genes are TRBV2 and TRBJ2-7; 8 bases agree with TRBD1. This CDR3 has 18 amino acids. V trimming: 0 bases; J trimming: 5 bases; junction bases outside the gene matches: 15. In germline, CDR1 is SNHLY, CDR2 FYNNEI.

The rearrangement uses TRBV5-4 and TRBJ2-3; D gene ambiguous. In germline, CDR1 is SGHNT, CDR2 YYREEE (reference sequence). Trimming removed 2 bases from V and 1 base from J, with 2 bases in between. This CDR3 has 12 residues. The CDR3 coding sequence is TGTGCCAGCAGCTTCGGCACAGATACGCAGTATTTT. Protein product: CASSFGTDTQYF.

The chain is built from TRBV9 and TRBJ1-3, with TRBD1 as a possible D gene (5 bases). This CDR3 has 15 residues. In germline, CDR1 is SGDLS, CDR2 YYNGEE. V was cut by 2 bases and J by 0 bases, with 9 bases left in between. The CDR3 spells CASSVSGNSGNTIYF. DNA of the CDR3: TGTGCCAGCAGCGTTTCAGGGAACTCTGGAAACACCATATATTTT.

V and J are TRBV7-2 and TRBJ2-2; possibly TRBD1 for D (6 bases). V was pared by 1 base and J by 5 bases, with 11 bases between. The CDR3 runs 15 residues. Germline V gives CDR1 SGHTA, CDR2 FQGNSA. CDR3 nucleotides: TGTGCCAGCAGCTTAGATACAGGGAGAACCGGGGAGCTGTTTTTT. Its translation is CASSLDTGRTGELFF.

The V and J genes are TRBV21-1 and TRBJ1-5; the table's D gene call, TRBD1, was not cross checked with the DNA. TRBV21-1 is a pseudogene locus. The CDR3 covers 16 residues. The CDR3 DNA reads TGTGCCAGCAGCCCAAGGCACAGGAATAGCAATCAGCCCCAGCATTTT. Translating it yields CASSPRHRNSNQPQHF.

Concerning this clone itself: A junction end diverges from the germline sequence, so it may reflect a read error. CDR3: CSASPGPRGVF. In DNA form, the CDR3 reads TGCAGTGCTAGCCCCGGGCCCAGAGGTGTCTTC. The rearrangement links TRBV20-1 to TRBJ2-1; no definite D call. The CDR3 has 11 residues. Germline CDR1 is DFQATT and CDR2 is SNEGSKA (reference sequence).

This clone has only one observation. This chain links TRBV18 with TRBJ1-5, with D possibly being TRBD1 (5 bases). This CDR3 is built from 15 residues. V lost 6 bases and J 2 bases, leaving 14 bases between the germline ends. Germline CDR1 reads KGHSH; CDR2 reads LQKENI. The CDR3 DNA follows: TGTGCCAGCTCCAACCAGATAGGGGGCAATCAGCCCCAGCATTTT. It specifies CASSNQIGGNQPQHF.

The J gene is TRBJ1-2, the V gene TRBV29-1; 8 bases match TRBD1. V shed 6 bases and J 8 bases; nucleotides not matched to a gene: 8. Germline V lookup: CDR1 SQVTM, CDR2 ANQGSEA. This CDR3 has 12 amino acids. CDR3 region: CSVDADREGYTF. In DNA, the CDR3 is TGCAGCGTCGACGCGGACAGGGAAGGCTACACCTTC.

CDR3: CASSPRTGEGETQYF. The CDR3 DNA reads TGTGCCAGCTCACCAAGAACAGGGGAGGGGGAGACCCAGTACTTC. The chain combines TRBV18 with TRBJ2-5; D is tentatively TRBD1 or TRBD2 (7 bases each). CDR3 length equals 15 residues. Germline values: CDR1 KGHSH, CDR2 LQKENI. V lost 2 bases to trimming and J lost 5 bases, with 15 bases between them.

The V and J genes are TRBV4-3 and TRBJ2-2, with 12 bases fitting TRBD1. Trimming removed 0 bases from V and 8 bases from J; junction bases left unmatched: 13. CDR3 length: 19 residues. Germline assignment: CDR1 LGHNA and CDR2 YSLEER. CDR3 DNA: TGCGCCAGCAGCCAAGACGGGGCCGGGACAGGGGGCTCGTCTGGGGAGCTGTTTTTT. Amino acid sequence: CASSQDGAGTGGSSGELFF.

The chain recombines TRBV27 with TRBJ2-2; D is perhaps TRBD1 (7 bases). Germline V CDR1 and CDR2: MNHEY, SMNVEV (reference sequence). There are 15 residues in the CDR3. V lost 8 bases and J 4 bases, leaving 17 bases between the germline ends. The CDR3 sequence: CASRNAGGSTGELFF. Written as DNA, the CDR3 is TGTGCCAGCCGAAATGCAGGGGGGAGCACCGGGGAGCTGTTTTTT.

The chain joins TRBV19 to TRBJ2-3; D gene ambiguous. Between the trimmed V and J ends, which lost 7 bases and 4 bases, there was a span of 12 bases. The CDR3 is made up of 13 amino acids. The V gene's germline CDR1 is LNHDA and CDR2 SQIVND (reference sequence). CDR3 nucleotide sequence: TGTGCCAGTACCTCAAAGGGCCCAGATACGCAGTATTTT. Its protein product is CASTSKGPDTQYF.